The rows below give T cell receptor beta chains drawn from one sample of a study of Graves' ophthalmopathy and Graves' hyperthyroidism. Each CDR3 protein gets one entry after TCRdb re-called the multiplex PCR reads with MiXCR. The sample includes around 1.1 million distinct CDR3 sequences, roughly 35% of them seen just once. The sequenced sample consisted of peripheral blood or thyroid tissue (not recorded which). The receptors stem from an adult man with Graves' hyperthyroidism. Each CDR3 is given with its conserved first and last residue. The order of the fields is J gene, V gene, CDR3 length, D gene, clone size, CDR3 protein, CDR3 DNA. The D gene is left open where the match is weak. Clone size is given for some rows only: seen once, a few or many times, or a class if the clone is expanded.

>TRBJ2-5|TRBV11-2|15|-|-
CASSLAGEAQETQYF
TGTGCCAGCAGCTTAGCGGGGGAAGCTCAAGAGACCCAGTACTTC
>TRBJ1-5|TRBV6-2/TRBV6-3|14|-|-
CASSYWTGDQPQHF
TGTGCCAGCAGTTACTGGACGGGGGATCAGCCCCAGCATTTT
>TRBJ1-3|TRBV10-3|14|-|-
CAISESISGNTIYF
TGTGCCATCAGTGAGTCGATTTCTGGAAACACCATATATTTT
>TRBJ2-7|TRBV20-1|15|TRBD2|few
CSARDLNSGTYEQYF
TGCAGTGCTAGAGATTTGAATAGCGGGACCTACGAGCAGTACTTC
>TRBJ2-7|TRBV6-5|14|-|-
CASSYSQRTYEQYF
TGTGCCAGCAGTTACTCGCAGAGAACCTACGAGCAGTACTTC
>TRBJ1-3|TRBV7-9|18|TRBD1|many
CASSLALGQGISGNTIYF
TGTGCCAGCAGCTTAGCGCTGGGACAGGGAATCTCTGGAAACACCATATATTTT
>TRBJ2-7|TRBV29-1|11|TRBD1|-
CSLTGGDEQYF
TGCAGCTTGACAGGGGGCGACGAGCAGTACTTC
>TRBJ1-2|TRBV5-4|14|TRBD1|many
CASRWSGGEDGYTF
TGTGCCAGCAGGTGGTCAGGGGGCGAGGATGGCTACACCTTC
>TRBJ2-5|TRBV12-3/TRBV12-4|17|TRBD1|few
CASSPGTGATGGETQYF
TGTGCCAGCAGTCCCGGGACAGGGGCGACTGGAGGAGAGACCCAGTACTTC
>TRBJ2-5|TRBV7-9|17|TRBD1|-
CASSLDRGQGDEETQYF
TGTGCCAGCAGCTTAGATCGCGGCCAGGGGGATGAGGAGACCCAGTACTTC
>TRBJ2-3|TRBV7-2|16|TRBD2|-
CASSPPTSGGGDTQYF
TGTGCCAGCAGCCCCCCCACTAGCGGAGGTGGTGATACGCAGTATTTT